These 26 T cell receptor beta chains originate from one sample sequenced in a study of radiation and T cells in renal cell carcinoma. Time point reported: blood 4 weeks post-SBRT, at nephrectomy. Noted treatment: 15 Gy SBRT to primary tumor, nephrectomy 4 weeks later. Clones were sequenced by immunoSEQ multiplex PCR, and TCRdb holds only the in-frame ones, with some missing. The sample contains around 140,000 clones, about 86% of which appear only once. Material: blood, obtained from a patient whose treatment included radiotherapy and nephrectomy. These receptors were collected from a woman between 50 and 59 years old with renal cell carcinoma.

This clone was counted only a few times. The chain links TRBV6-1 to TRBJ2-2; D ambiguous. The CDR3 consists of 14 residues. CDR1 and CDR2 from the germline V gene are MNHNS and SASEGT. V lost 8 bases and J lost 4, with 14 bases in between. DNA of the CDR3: TGTGCCAGCTCGGCTGGCACTGTCACCGGGGAGCTGTTTTTT. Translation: CASSAGTVTGELFF.

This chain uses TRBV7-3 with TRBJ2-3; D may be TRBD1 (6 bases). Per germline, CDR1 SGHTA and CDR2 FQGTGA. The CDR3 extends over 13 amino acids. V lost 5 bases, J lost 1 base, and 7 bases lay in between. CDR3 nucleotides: TGTGCCAGCAGCCGACAGGGCACAGATACGCAGTATTTT. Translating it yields CASSRQGTDTQYF.

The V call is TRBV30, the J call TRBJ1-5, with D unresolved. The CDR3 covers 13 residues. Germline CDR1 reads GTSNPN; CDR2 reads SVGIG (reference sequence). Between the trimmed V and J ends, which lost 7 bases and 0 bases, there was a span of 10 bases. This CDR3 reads CALSGYSNQPQHF. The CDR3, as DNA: TGTGCCTTATCCGGATATAGCAATCAGCCCCAGCATTTT.

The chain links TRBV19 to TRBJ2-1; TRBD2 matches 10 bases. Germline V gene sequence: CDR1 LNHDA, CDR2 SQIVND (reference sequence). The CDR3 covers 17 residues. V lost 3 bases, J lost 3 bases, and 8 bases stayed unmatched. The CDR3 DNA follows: TGTGCCAGTAGTATGGGAGCGGGGGGGCAGGGCTACAATGAGCAGTTCTTC. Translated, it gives CASSMGAGGQGYNEQFF. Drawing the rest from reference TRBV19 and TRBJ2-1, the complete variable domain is DGGITQSPKYLFRKEGQNVTLSCEQNLNHDAMYWYRQDPGQGLRLIYYSQIVNDFQKGDIAEGYSVSREKKESFPLTVTSAQKNPTAFYLCASSMGAGGQGYNEQFFGPGTRLTVL.

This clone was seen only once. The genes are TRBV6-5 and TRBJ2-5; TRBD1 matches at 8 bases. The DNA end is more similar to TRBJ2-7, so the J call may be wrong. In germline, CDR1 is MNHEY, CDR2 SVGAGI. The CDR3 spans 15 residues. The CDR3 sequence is CASRGQADSSYEQYF. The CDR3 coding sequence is TGTGCCAGCAGGGGACAGGCCGACAGCTCCTACGAGCAGTACTTC.

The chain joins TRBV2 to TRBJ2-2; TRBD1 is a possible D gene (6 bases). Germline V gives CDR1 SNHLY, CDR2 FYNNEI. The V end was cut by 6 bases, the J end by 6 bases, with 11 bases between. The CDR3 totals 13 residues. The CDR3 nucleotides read TGTGCCAGCAGACAGGGTTGGGCCGGGGAGCTGTTTTTT. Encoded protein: CASRQGWAGELFF.

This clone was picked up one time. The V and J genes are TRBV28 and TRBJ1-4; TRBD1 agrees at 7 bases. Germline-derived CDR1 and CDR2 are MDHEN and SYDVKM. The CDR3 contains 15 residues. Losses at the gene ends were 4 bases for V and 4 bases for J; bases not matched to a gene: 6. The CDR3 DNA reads TGTGCCAGCAGTTCGAGGGGACAGAATAATGAAAAACTGTTTTTT. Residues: CASSSRGQNNEKLFF.

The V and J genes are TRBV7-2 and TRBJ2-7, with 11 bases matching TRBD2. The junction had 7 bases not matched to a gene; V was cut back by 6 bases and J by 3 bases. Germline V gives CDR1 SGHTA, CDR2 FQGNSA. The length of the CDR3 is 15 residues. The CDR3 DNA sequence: TGTGCCAGCAGTTCGCTAGCGGGGGGCCTCTACGAGCAGTACTTC. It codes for CASSSLAGGLYEQYF.

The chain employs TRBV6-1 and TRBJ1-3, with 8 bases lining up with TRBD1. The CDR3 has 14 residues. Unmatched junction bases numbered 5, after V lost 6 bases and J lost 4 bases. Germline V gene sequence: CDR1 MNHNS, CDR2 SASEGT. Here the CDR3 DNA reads TGTGCCAGCAGATCCAGGGACAGGGGAAACACCATATATTTT. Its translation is CASRSRDRGNTIYF.

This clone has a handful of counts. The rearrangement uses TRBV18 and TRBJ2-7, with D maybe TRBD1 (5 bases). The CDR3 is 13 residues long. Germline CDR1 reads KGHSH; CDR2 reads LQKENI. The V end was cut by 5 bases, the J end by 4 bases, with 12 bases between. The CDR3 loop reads CASSNTTVYEQYF. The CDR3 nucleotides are TGTGCCAGCTCAAATACGACAGTTTACGAGCAGTACTTC.

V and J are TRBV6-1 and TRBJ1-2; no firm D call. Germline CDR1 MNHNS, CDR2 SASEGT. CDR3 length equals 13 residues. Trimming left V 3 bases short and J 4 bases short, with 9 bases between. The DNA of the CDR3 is TGTGCCAGCAGTGACGGGGTGGGCTATGGCTACACCTTC. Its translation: CASSDGVGYGYTF.

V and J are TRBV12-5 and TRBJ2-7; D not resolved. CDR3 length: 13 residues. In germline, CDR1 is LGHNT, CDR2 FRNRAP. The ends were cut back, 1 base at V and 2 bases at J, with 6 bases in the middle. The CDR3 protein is CASGLGRPYEQYF. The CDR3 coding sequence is TGTGCTAGTGGTTTGGGGAGACCCTACGAGCAGTACTTC.

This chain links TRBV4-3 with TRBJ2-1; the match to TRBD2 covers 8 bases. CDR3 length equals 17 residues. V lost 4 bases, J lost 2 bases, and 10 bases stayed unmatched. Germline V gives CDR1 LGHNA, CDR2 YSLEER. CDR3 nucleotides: TGCGCCAGCAGCCTCCAGAGCGGGAGTGCCCCCTACAATGAGCAGTTCTTC. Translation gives CASSLQSGSAPYNEQFF.

DNA for the CDR3: TGCGCCAGCAGCCATCCCGGACAGACCTACGAGCAGTACTTC. It translates to CASSHPGQTYEQYF. The chain combines TRBV4-1 with TRBJ2-7; D possibly corresponds to TRBD1 (6 bases). In germline, CDR1 is MGHRA, CDR2 YSYEKL. The CDR3 contains 14 residues. V lost 3 bases, J lost 2 bases, and 11 bases lay in between.

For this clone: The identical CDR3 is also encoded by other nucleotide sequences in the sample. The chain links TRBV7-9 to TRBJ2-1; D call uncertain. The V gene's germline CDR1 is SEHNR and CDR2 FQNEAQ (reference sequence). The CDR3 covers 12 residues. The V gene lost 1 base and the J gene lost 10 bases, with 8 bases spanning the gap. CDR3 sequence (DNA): TGTGCCAGCAGCTTAGTTCTGGGAGAGCAGTTCTTC. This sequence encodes CASSLVLGEQFF. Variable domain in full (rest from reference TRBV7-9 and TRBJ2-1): DTGVSQNPRHKITKRGQNVTFRCDPISEHNRLYWYRQTLGQGPEFLTYFQNEAQLEKSRLLSDRFSAERPKGSFSTLEIQRTEQGDSAMYLCASSLVLGEQFFGPGTRLTVL.

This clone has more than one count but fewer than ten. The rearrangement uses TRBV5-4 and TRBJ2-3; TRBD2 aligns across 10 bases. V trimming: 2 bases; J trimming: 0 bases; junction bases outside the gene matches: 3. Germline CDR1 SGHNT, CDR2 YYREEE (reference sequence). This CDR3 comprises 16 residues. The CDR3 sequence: CASSLGLAASTDTQYF. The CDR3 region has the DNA TGTGCCAGCAGCTTAGGACTAGCGGCTAGCACAGATACGCAGTATTTT.

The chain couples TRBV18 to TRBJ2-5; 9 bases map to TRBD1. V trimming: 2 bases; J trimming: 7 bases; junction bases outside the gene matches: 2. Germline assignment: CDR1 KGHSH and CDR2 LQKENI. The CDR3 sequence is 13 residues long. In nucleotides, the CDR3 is TGTGCCAGCTCACCAAAGGACAGGGGGACCCAGTACTTC. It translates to CASSPKDRGTQYF. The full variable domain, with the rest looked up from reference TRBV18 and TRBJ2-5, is NAGVMQNPRHLVRRRGQEARLRCSPMKGHSHVYWYRQLPEEGLKFMVYLQKENIIDESGMPKERFSAEFPKEGPSILRIQQVVRGDSAAYFCASSPKDRGTQYFGPGTRLLVL.

The CDR3 DNA sequence: TGTGCCAGCAGTCCCCAGGAGGGTCTTCACGAGCAGTACTTC. It encodes CASSPQEGLHEQYF. V gene TRBV27 combines with J gene TRBJ2-7; possibly TRBD2 for D (6 bases). Germline values: CDR1 MNHEY, CDR2 SMNVEV (reference sequence). The ends were cut back, 5 bases at V and 5 bases at J, with 16 bases in the middle. CDR3 length: 14 amino acids.

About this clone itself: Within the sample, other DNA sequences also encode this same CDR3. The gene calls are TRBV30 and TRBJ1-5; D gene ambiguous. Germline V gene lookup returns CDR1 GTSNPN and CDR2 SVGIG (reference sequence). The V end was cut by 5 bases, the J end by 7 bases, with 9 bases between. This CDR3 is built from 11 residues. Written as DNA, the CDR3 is TGTGCCTGGGGGTCGAACCAGCCCCAGCATTTT. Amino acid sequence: CAWGSNQPQHF. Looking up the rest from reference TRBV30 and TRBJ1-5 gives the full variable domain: SQTIHQWPATLVQPVGSPLSLECTVEGTSNPNLYWYRQAAGRGLQLLFYSVGIGQISSEVPQNLSASRPQDRQFILSSKKLLLSDSGFYLCAWGSNQPQHFGDGTRLSIL.

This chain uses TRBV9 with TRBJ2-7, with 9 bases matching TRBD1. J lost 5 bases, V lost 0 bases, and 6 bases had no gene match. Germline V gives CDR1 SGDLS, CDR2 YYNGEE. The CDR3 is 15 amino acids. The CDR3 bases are TGTGCCAGCAGCGTAGAATGGGGACAGGGTAACGAGCAGTACTTC. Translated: CASSVEWGQGNEQYF.

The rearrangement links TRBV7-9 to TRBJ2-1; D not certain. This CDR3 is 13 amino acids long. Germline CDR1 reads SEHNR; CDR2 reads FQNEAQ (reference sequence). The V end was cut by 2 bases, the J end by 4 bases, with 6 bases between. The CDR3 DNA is TGTGCCAGCAGCTTAAGTGGATACAATGAGCAGTTCTTC. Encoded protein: CASSLSGYNEQFF.

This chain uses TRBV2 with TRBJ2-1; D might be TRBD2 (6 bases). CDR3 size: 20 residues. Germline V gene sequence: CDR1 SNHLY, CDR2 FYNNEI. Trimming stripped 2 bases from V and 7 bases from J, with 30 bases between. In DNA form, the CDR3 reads TGTGCCAGCAGTGAATTTCAAACCCTCCTTGGGGACTCTCGGAGGAATGAGCAGTTCTTC. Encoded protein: CASSEFQTLLGDSRRNEQFF.

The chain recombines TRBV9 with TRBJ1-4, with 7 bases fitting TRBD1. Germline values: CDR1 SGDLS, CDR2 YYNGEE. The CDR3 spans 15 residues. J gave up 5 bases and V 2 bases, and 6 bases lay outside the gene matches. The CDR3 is CASSVGGQPNEKLFF. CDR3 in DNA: TGTGCCAGCAGCGTGGGGGGACAGCCAAATGAAAAACTGTTTTTT.

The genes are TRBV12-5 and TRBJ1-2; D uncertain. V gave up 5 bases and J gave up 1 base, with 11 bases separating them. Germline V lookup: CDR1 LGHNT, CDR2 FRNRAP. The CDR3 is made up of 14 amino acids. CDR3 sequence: CASGPDGFNYGYTF. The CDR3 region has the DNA TGTGCTAGTGGTCCGGACGGTTTTAACTATGGCTACACCTTC. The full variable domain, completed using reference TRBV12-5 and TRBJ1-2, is DARVTQTPRHKVTEMGQEVTMRCQPILGHNTVFWYRQTMMQGLELLAYFRNRAPLDDSGMPKDRFSAEMPDATLATLKIQPSEPRDSAVYFCASGPDGFNYGYTFGSGTRLTVV.

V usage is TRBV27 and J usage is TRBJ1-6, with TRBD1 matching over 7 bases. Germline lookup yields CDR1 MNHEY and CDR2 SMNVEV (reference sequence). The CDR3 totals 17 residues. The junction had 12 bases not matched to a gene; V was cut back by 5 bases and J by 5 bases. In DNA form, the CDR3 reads TGTGCCAGCAGTCCGTCTATGACAGGGTCAAATAATTCACCCCTCCACTTT. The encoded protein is CASSPSMTGSNNSPLHF.

CDR3 protein: CATSSRKDSPLHF. The DNA for the CDR3 is TGTGCCACCAGCAGCAGAAAGGATTCACCCCTCCACTTT. The chain combines TRBV15 with TRBJ1-6; D is unresolved. Germline lookup yields CDR1 LNHNV and CDR2 YYDKDF (reference sequence). The CDR3 spans 13 residues. V lost 3 bases and J lost 8, with 8 bases in between.